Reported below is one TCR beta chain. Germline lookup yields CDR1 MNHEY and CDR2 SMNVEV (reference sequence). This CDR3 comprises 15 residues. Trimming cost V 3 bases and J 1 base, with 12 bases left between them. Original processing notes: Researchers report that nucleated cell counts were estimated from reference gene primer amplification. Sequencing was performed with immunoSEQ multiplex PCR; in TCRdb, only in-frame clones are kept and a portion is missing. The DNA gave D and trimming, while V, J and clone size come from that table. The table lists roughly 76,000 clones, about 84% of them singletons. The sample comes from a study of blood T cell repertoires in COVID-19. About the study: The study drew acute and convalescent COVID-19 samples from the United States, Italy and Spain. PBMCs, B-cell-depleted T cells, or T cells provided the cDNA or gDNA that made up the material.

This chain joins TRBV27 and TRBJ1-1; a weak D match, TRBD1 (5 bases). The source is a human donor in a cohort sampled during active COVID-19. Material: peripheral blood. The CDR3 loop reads CASSFSLGGNTEAFF. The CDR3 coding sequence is TGTGCCAGCAGTTTCTCGTTGGGGGGGAACACTGAAGCTTTCTTT.